This passage covers 18 T cell receptor beta chains from one sample sequenced in a study of post-analysis software for immune sequencing data. Their antigens remain unidentified. The TCR beta cDNA libraries contained unique molecular identifiers. TCRdb redid the calling of the PCR reads with MiXCR, one entry per CDR3 protein. Altogether under 650,000 distinct CDR3 sequences are present, 40% to 50% being singletons, with the ten largest covering under 2%. The study, taken as a whole, reports: Among a handful of TRBV segments more frequent in patients than controls were TRBV5-6, TRBV5-1 and TRBV20-1.

Sequenced material: blood. These receptors were obtained from a girl aged 10 to 17 with multiple sclerosis.

The rearrangement uses TRBV3-1 and TRBJ2-1; D is uncertain. Germline CDR1 reads LGHDT; CDR2 reads YNNKEL (reference sequence). V was clipped by 4 bases and J by 0 bases, with 13 bases between them. The CDR3 length is 16 residues. The CDR3 coding sequence is TGTGCCAGCAGCCCCCGGCGTTTTCGCTCCTACAATGAGCAGTTCTTC. As protein: CASSPRRFRSYNEQFF.

CDR3 DNA: TGTGCCAGCCACACCATGGGGGAGCCCTACAATGAGCAGTTCTTC. It encodes CASHTMGEPYNEQFF. The genes are TRBV6-5 and TRBJ2-1; D assignment may be TRBD1 or TRBD2 (5 bases each). Trimming left V 8 bases short and J 2 bases short, with 16 bases between. From germline, CDR1 is MNHEY and CDR2 SVGAGI. The CDR3 runs 15 residues.

This clonotype was counted between two and nine times. This rearrangement joins TRBV29-1 to TRBJ2-7, with 7 bases fitting TRBD1. Losses at the gene ends were 6 bases for V and 2 bases for J; bases not matched to a gene: 7. The CDR3 sequence is 13 residues long. Germline V lookup: CDR1 SQVTM, CDR2 ANQGSEA. In DNA, the CDR3 is TGCAGCGTCCGGGACAGTGAAACCTACGAGCAGTACTTC. This gives the protein CSVRDSETYEQYF.

V usage is TRBV20-1 and J usage is TRBJ1-4, with D possibly matching TRBD1 (6 bases). The germline gives CDR1 DFQATT, CDR2 SNEGSKA (reference sequence). The CDR3 spans 13 residues. V shed 6 bases and J shed 3 bases, with 11 bases lying between them. Written as DNA, the CDR3 is TGCAGTGCACAGACAGGCTCTAATGAAAAACTGTTTTTT. Translated: CSAQTGSNEKLFF.

This sequence joins TRBV12-3 or TRBV12-4 and TRBJ2-5, with 11 bases matching TRBD2. This CDR3 contains 15 residues. The V segment lost 2 bases and the J segment 5 bases; nucleotides outside the gene matches: 4. In nucleotides, the CDR3 is TGTGCCAGCAGTTTACTAGCGGGAGGAGGGGAGACCCAGTACTTC. The encoded protein is CASSLLAGGGETQYF.

The chain has TRBV27 and TRBJ1-1; D gene ambiguous. The ends were cut back, 3 bases at V and 0 bases at J, with 8 bases in the middle. The CDR3 is 14 amino acids. Germline V gives CDR1 MNHEY, CDR2 SMNVEV (reference sequence). Here the CDR3 DNA reads TGTGCCAGCAGTTTTTCTCCCATGAACACTGAAGCTTTCTTT. The encoded protein is CASSFSPMNTEAFF.

CDR3 region: CASACKSFYNEAISYNEQFF. Written as DNA, the CDR3 is TGTGCCAGCGCCTGTAAGAGCTTCTACAATGAGGCAATCTCCTACAATGAGCAGTTCTTC. J is TRBJ2-1 and V is TRBV7-4; D gene ambiguous. V dropped 8 bases and J dropped 0 bases, with 29 bases sitting between them. This CDR3 comprises 20 residues. Germline CDR1 is SGHVT and CDR2 is SQSDAQ.

The chain recombines TRBV4-1 with TRBJ2-3; 7 bases line up with TRBD2. The CDR3 covers 18 residues. Germline lookup yields CDR1 MGHRA and CDR2 YSYEKL. J lost 6 bases, V lost 1 base, and 16 bases had no gene match. The DNA of the CDR3 is TGCGCCAGCAGCCAAGGCATGGTCCGGACTAGGTTGCTGGATACGCAGTATTTT. This codes for CASSQGMVRTRLLDTQYF.

A word on this clonotype: Germline is not matched at one junction end, which may reflect a read error. The J gene is TRBJ2-7, the V gene TRBV12-3 or TRBV12-4; no clear D gene. The J call may not be correct, given that the DNA end is closer to TRBJ2-5. The CDR3 is made up of 14 amino acids. The CDR3 nucleotides read TGTGCCAGCAGTCCAGGACCGCGACAAGGGACCCAGTACTTC. Its translation: CASSPGPRQGTQYF.

This clonotype was seen only a few times. The gene calls are TRBV7-2 and TRBJ1-2; perhaps TRBD1 as D (6 bases). Germline CDR1 is SGHTA and CDR2 is FQGNSA. V shed 6 bases and J shed 6 bases, with 14 bases lying between them. The CDR3 is 13 residues long. CDR3 nucleotides: TGTGCCAGCAGACCGACGGGGGGCCATGGCTACACCTTC. It translates to CASRPTGGHGYTF. Supplemented by reference TRBV7-2 and TRBJ1-2, the full variable domain reads GAGVSQSPSNKVTEKGKDVELRCDPISGHTALYWYRQSLGQGLEFLIYFQGNSAPDKSGLPSDRFSAERTGGSVSTLTIQRTQQEDSAVYLCASRPTGGHGYTFGSGTRLTVV.

The V gene is TRBV5-5, the J gene TRBJ2-7; either TRBD1 or TRBD2 may fit D (7 bases each). Per germline, CDR1 SGHKS and CDR2 YYEKEE (reference sequence). CDR3 size: 15 residues. V lost 4 bases to trimming and J lost 3 bases, with 17 bases between them. CDR3 sequence: CASSQLGGGSYEQYF. The CDR3 DNA reads as TGTGCCAGCAGCCAATTGGGAGGGGGCAGCTACGAGCAGTACTTC.

There are a few counts of this clonotype. The CDR3 nucleotides are TGCAGTGCTACTTATCCGGGGAACAATGAGCAGTTCTTC. It yields the protein CSATYPGNNEQFF. The chain joins TRBV20-1 to TRBJ2-1; D might be TRBD2 (5 bases). V lost 4 bases and J 5 bases, leaving 12 bases between the germline ends. The germline gives CDR1 DFQATT, CDR2 SNEGSKA (reference sequence). CDR3 length: 13 residues.

The chain is built from TRBV5-1 and TRBJ2-7; unclear D gene. Germline loops: CDR1 SGHRS, CDR2 YFSETQ. The CDR3 loop spans 16 amino acids. Trimming left V 0 bases short and J 5 bases short, with 18 bases between. The CDR3 nucleotides are TGCGCCAGCAGCTTGGAGGAATTACTGCCCTACCACGAGCAGTACTTC. It codes for CASSLEELLPYHEQYF.

This clonotype was picked up a small number of times. The V and J genes are TRBV7-2 and TRBJ2-5, with 9 bases that match TRBD1. Losses at the gene ends were 4 bases for V and 13 bases for J; bases not matched to a gene: 4. Germline assignment: CDR1 SGHTA and CDR2 FQGNSA. This CDR3 spans 11 amino acids. CDR3 sequence (DNA): TGTGCCAGCAGCTCGGACAGGGGACTGTACTTC. It yields the protein CASSSDRGLYF.

This clonotype was counted a few times. The V and J genes are TRBV20-1 and TRBJ2-3, with D tentatively TRBD1 (5 bases). The CDR3 loop spans 13 amino acids. Deletions cut 5 bases from V and 1 base from J, with 10 bases between. Germline assignment: CDR1 DFQATT and CDR2 SNEGSKA (reference sequence). The CDR3, as DNA: TGCAGTGCTCAGGGCCCGGGCACAGATACGCAGTATTTT. It specifies CSAQGPGTDTQYF.

This clonotype was picked up many times. This chain connects TRBV12-3 or TRBV12-4 to TRBJ2-3; 8 bases align to TRBD1. V shed 6 bases, J shed 2 bases, and the junction held 10 bases outside the gene matches. The CDR3 length is 16 residues. This chain's CDR3 is CASSRLTGAATDTQYF. In DNA, the CDR3 is TGTGCCAGCAGCCGCCTGACAGGGGCCGCCACAGATACGCAGTATTTT.

This clonotype was detected once. The junction differs from germline at one of its ends, possibly a read error. The chain recombines TRBV12-3 or TRBV12-4 with TRBJ2-3, with a possible D match to TRBD2 (6 bases). This CDR3 has 14 amino acids. CDR3 in amino acids: CSSSPGLGTDTQYF. CDR3 sequence (DNA): TGTTCCAGCAGCCCGGGACTTGGCACAGATACGCAGTATTTT.

The chain joins TRBV5-1 to TRBJ2-7; 8 nucleotides line up with TRBD1. The V gene's germline CDR1 is SGHRS and CDR2 YFSETQ. This CDR3 is built from 14 residues. V shed 4 bases, J shed 2 bases, and the junction held 5 bases outside the gene matches. CDR3 protein: CASSERQGPYEQYF. The CDR3 region has the DNA TGCGCCAGCAGCGAGAGACAGGGGCCCTACGAGCAGTACTTC.